Following are 30 T cell receptor beta chains from one sample sequenced in a study of a mutant IDH1 vaccine in newly diagnosed glioma. Which antigens these TCRs recognize remains unknown. Time point indicated: week 35, safety follow-up. Every vaccination contained 300 ug of the mutant IDH1 20-mer peptide and was paired with topical imiquimod. The table came from immunoSEQ multiplex PCR; TCRdb's copy has only in-frame clones and leaves some out. The table records over 45,000 clones, 85% to 95% of them present only once. Sequenced material: PBMCs, taken from a glioma patient whose treatment included an IDH1 peptide vaccine. The receptor source for this set is a man between 50 and 59 years old with glioma.

This rearrangement joins TRBV2 to TRBJ2-7; tentative D call: TRBD2 (6 bases). V was cut by 2 bases and J by 4 bases, with 15 bases left in between. This CDR3 region has 15 residues. Per germline, CDR1 SNHLY and CDR2 FYNNEI. CDR3 coding DNA: TGTGCCAGCAGTGAACGAGACGGGAGCGGTTACGAGCAGTACTTC. The encoded protein is CASSERDGSGYEQYF.

V is TRBV5-6 and J is TRBJ2-7; 7 bases match TRBD1. Germline V gene lookup returns CDR1 SGHDT and CDR2 YYEEEE. V shed 2 bases and J 11 bases; nucleotides not matched to a gene: 4. CDR3 size: 11 residues. CDR3 residues: CASSLTGVEYF. The CDR3 region has the DNA TGTGCCAGCAGCTTAACAGGGGTCGAGTACTTC.

V and J are TRBV11-2 and TRBJ2-5; D is uncertain. TRBJ2-7 explains the end of the DNA better; the J call may be wrong. CDR3 length: 14 amino acids. Germline lookup yields CDR1 SGHAT and CDR2 FQNNGV. CDR3 loop: CASSLEQGLYEQYF. The CDR3 DNA reads TGTGCCAGCAGCTTAGAACAAGGCCTCTACGAGCAGTACTTC.

As to this clone: Other DNA sequences within the sample encode an identical CDR3. The V call is TRBV7-9, the J call TRBJ2-2; 7 bases are shared with TRBD2. The trim removed 8 bases at V and 6 bases at J, leaving 9 bases unmatched. From germline, CDR1 is SEHNR and CDR2 FQNEAQ (reference sequence). This CDR3 is 14 amino acids long. The CDR3 is CASGGEAQAGELFF. CDR3 coding DNA: TGTGCCAGCGGGGGGGAGGCCCAAGCCGGGGAGCTGTTTTTT.

The chain uses TRBV2 and TRBJ2-7; D uncertain. The V gene's germline CDR1 is SNHLY and CDR2 FYNNEI. CDR3 length: 11 amino acids. The V and J ends lost 1 base and 3 bases respectively, with 1 base between them. The CDR3 DNA follows: TGTGCCAGCAGTGAAGGCTACGAGCAGTACTTC. This translates into CASSEGYEQYF.

DNA for the CDR3: TGTGCCAGCACCACAAACAGGAGGTGGTACTTC. Residues: CASTTNRRWYF. This chain joins TRBV28 and TRBJ2-5; TRBD1 or TRBD2 may be the D gene (5 bases each). CDR1 MDHEN and CDR2 SYDVKM come from the germline V gene. Trimming cost V 7 bases and J 13 bases, with 16 bases left between them. CDR3 size: 11 residues.

V and J are TRBV27 and TRBJ2-7; perhaps D is TRBD1 or TRBD2 (6 bases each). V lost 2 bases and J lost 2, with 13 bases in between. CDR1 MNHEY and CDR2 SMNVEV come from the germline V gene (reference sequence). The CDR3 contains 15 residues. The CDR3 region is CASSLVQGGPYEQYF. CDR3 coding DNA: TGTGCCAGCAGTTTAGTACAGGGAGGACCCTACGAGCAGTACTTC.

This clone was detected only once. This chain joins TRBV19 and TRBJ2-7; TRBD1 aligns across 10 bases. There are 17 residues in the CDR3. Germline V lookup: CDR1 LNHDA, CDR2 SQIVND (reference sequence). J gave up 6 bases and V 1 base, and 12 bases lay outside the gene matches. The DNA for the CDR3 is TGTGCCAGTAGTATAGCGCAGTACCGGGACAGGGGAAGCGAGCAGTACTTC. It translates to CASSIAQYRDRGSEQYF. The complete variable domain, with remaining parts taken from reference TRBV19 and TRBJ2-7, reads DGGITQSPKYLFRKEGQNVTLSCEQNLNHDAMYWYRQDPGQGLRLIYYSQIVNDFQKGDIAEGYSVSREKKESFPLTVTSAQKNPTAFYLCASSIAQYRDRGSEQYFGPGTRLTVT.

The V call is TRBV6-1, the J call TRBJ2-7; D not resolved. With 3 bases removed from V and 2 bases from J, the gap between germline ends came to 5 bases. Germline V gene lookup returns CDR1 MNHNS and CDR2 SASEGT. The CDR3 spans 12 residues. The CDR3 sequence: CASSEATYEQYF. The CDR3 DNA reads as TGTGCCAGCAGTGAGGCCACCTACGAGCAGTACTTC.

This sequence joins TRBV9 and TRBJ1-4; 9 nucleotides match TRBD1. The CDR3 totals 14 residues. Germline CDR1 reads SGDLS; CDR2 reads YYNGEE. V was pared by 0 bases and J by 6 bases, with 0 bases of the junction left unmatched. CDR3 protein: CASSVGDRDEKLFF. The CDR3 coding sequence is TGTGCCAGCAGCGTAGGGGACAGGGATGAAAAACTGTTTTTT. Full variable domain (missing parts from reference TRBV9 and TRBJ1-4): DSGVTQTPKHLITATGQRVTLRCSPRSGDLSVYWYQQSLDQGLQFLIQYYNGEERAKGNILERFSAQQFPDLHSELNLSSLELGDSALYFCASSVGDRDEKLFFGSGTQLSVL.

The genes are TRBV4-1 and TRBJ2-5; D gene ambiguous. Per germline, CDR1 MGHRA and CDR2 YSYEKL. The CDR3 totals 15 residues. Trimming removed 0 bases from V and 4 bases from J, with 12 bases in between. In nucleotides, the CDR3 is TGCGCCAGCAGCCAAGACCTTTTTAGGAGAGAGACCCAGTACTTC. Protein product: CASSQDLFRRETQYF.

This clone was observed a handful of times. V usage is TRBV7-2 and J usage is TRBJ1-6; no clear D gene. V lost 0 bases, J lost 7 bases, and 19 bases lay in between. The CDR3 has 18 amino acids. Germline V lookup: CDR1 SGHTA, CDR2 FQGNSA. The CDR3 region has the DNA TGTGCCAGCAGCTTAGCCCCTTACAGAAACCGAGGGAATTCACCCCTCCACTTT. Protein product: CASSLAPYRNRGNSPLHF.

This chain links TRBV4-3 with TRBJ2-1, with D unresolved. This CDR3 has 14 amino acids. The germline V gene encodes CDR1 LGHNA and CDR2 YSLEER. V was pared by 0 bases and J by 10 bases, with 13 bases between. DNA for the CDR3: TGCGCCAGCAGCCAAGACCCCGGGCAGTCGGAGCAGTTCTTC. Translated, it gives CASSQDPGQSEQFF.

The chain uses TRBV15 and TRBJ1-5; D gene uncertain. The germline CDR1 and CDR2 sequences are LNHNV and YYDKDF (reference sequence). The CDR3 sequence is 14 residues long. V was pared by 4 bases and J by 6 bases, with 13 bases between. CDR3 DNA: TGTGCCACCAGCAAGGGATATGCTAGTCAGCCCCAGCATTTT. The encoded protein is CATSKGYASQPQHF.

The CDR3 spells CASSSDRGLIGYTF. The CDR3 DNA reads as TGTGCCAGCAGCTCGGACAGGGGGTTGATTGGCTACACCTTC. The chain carries TRBV5-6 and TRBJ1-2; 10 bases are shared with TRBD1. Germline CDR1 and CDR2: SGHDT and YYEEEE. With V trimmed by 3 bases and J by 7 bases, 6 bases remained unmatched. The CDR3 is made up of 14 amino acids.

This clone was counted between two and nine times. The chain couples TRBV19 to TRBJ1-5; the match to TRBD1 covers 7 bases. The length of the CDR3 is 18 residues. V gave up 6 bases and J gave up 3 bases; unmatched junction bases: 17. Germline V gives CDR1 LNHDA, CDR2 SQIVND (reference sequence). As DNA, the CDR3 is TGTGCCAGTAGCGACACAGGGACAGCCAACCCTTACAATCAGCCCCAGCATTTT. Its protein is CASSDTGTANPYNQPQHF.

The rearrangement joins TRBV7-5 to TRBJ2-1; the table assigns TRBD2, which was not confirmed against the DNA. TRBV7-5 has pseudogene status. The CDR3 covers 15 residues. CDR3 sequence: CARSWWWSGGNEQFF. CDR3 bases: TGTGCCAGAAGCTGGTGGTGGAGCGGGGGCAATGAGCAGTTCTTC.

This rearrangement joins TRBV9 to TRBJ1-1; possibly TRBD1 for D (5 bases). Germline CDR1 is SGDLS and CDR2 is YYNGEE. The V and J ends lost 4 bases and 4 bases respectively, with 17 bases between them. There are 15 residues in the CDR3. The CDR3 protein is CASSNTGGERTEAFF. The CDR3 nucleotides read TGTGCCAGCAGCAACACCGGGGGGGAGCGCACTGAAGCTTTCTTT.

CDR3 region: CASSLVSLGETQYF. The CDR3 DNA reads TGTGCCAGCAGCTTAGTATCCCTGGGGGAGACCCAGTACTTC. The chain uses TRBV13 and TRBJ2-5; D remains ambiguous. Between the trimmed V and J ends, which lost 1 base and 5 bases, there was a span of 11 bases. Germline CDR1 reads PRHDT; CDR2 reads FYEKMQ (reference sequence). The CDR3 runs 14 residues. Based on the CDR3 plus reference TRBV13 and TRBJ2-5, the full variable domain is AAGVIQSPRHLIKEKRETATLKCYPIPRHDTVYWYQQGPGQDPQFLISFYEKMQSDKGSIPDRFSAQQFSDYHSELNMSSLELGDSALYFCASSLVSLGETQYFGPGTRLLVL.

The rearrangement joins TRBV6-5 to TRBJ1-2; D possibly corresponds to TRBD1 (5 bases). CDR3 length equals 14 residues. Germline CDR1 and CDR2: MNHEY and SVGAGI. V was shortened by 8 bases and J by 2 bases, with 15 bases between the two germline ends. The CDR3 region has the DNA TGTGCCAGCGGGCCGGGGCAGTTCAACTATGGCTACACCTTC. Its protein product is CASGPGQFNYGYTF.

V usage is TRBV11-2 and J usage is TRBJ2-2, with 10 bases lining up with TRBD2. With V trimmed by 5 bases and J by 6 bases, 9 bases remained unmatched. The germline CDR1 and CDR2 sequences are SGHAT and FQNNGV. This CDR3 comprises 16 residues. As DNA, the CDR3 is TGTGCCAGCAGCCCTGGACTAGCGGCCCAAGCCGGGGAGCTGTTTTTT. This gives the protein CASSPGLAAQAGELFF.

This chain uses TRBV7-8 with TRBJ1-1, with D possibly TRBD1 on 5 matching bases. The CDR3 is 13 residues long. The germline gives CDR1 SGHVS, CDR2 FQNEAQ. Between the trimmed V and J ends, which lost 3 bases and 4 bases, there was a span of 9 bases. DNA for the CDR3: TGTGCCAGCAGCTTGGGGGGGTCCACTGAAGCTTTCTTT. The encoded protein is CASSLGGSTEAFF.

This clone was detected once. CDR3 loop: CASSVGPQGLREAFF. The CDR3 DNA reads as TGTGCCAGCAGCGTAGGTCCACAGGGGTTAAGGGAAGCTTTCTTT. The chain links TRBV9 to TRBJ1-1, with 7 bases aligning to TRBD1. CDR1 and CDR2 (germline): SGDLS, YYNGEE. The CDR3 is 15 amino acids. The trim removed 0 bases at V and 8 bases at J, leaving 10 bases unmatched.

The chain is built from TRBV11-2 and TRBJ2-7; 8 nucleotides align to TRBD2. With V trimmed by 2 bases and J by 7 bases, 10 bases remained unmatched. Germline-derived CDR1 and CDR2 are SGHAT and FQNNGV. This CDR3 contains 15 residues. CDR3 in DNA: TGTGCCAGCAGCTTATCGGCTAGCGGGTTGGAAGAGCAGTACTTC. Translated: CASSLSASGLEEQYF.

V usage is TRBV2 and J usage is TRBJ2-5, with D unresolved. Germline V lookup: CDR1 SNHLY, CDR2 FYNNEI. With 0 bases removed from V and 0 bases from J, the gap between germline ends came to 8 bases. There are 15 residues in the CDR3. CDR3 sequence reads: CASSEARNHQETQYF. DNA of the CDR3: TGTGCCAGCAGTGAAGCGCGTAACCACCAAGAGACCCAGTACTTC.

This chain connects TRBV27 to TRBJ1-6, with D perhaps TRBD1 (6 bases). This CDR3 has 16 amino acids. Trimming removed 3 bases from V and 7 bases from J, with 16 bases in between. Germline V lookup: CDR1 MNHEY, CDR2 SMNVEV (reference sequence). The CDR3 loop reads CASSFRRTAFNSPLHF. The CDR3, as DNA: TGTGCCAGCAGTTTCCGCCGGACAGCCTTCAATTCACCCCTCCACTTT.

The chain links TRBV6-5 to TRBJ2-5; 8 bases fit TRBD2. The CDR3 is 15 amino acids. J lost 5 bases, V lost 0 bases, and 5 bases had no gene match. Germline assignment: CDR1 MNHEY and CDR2 SVGAGI. CDR3 protein: CASSYSRRGVETQYF. In DNA form, the CDR3 reads TGTGCCAGCAGTTACTCCCGGCGGGGGGTGGAGACCCAGTACTTC.

Here the CDR3 DNA reads TGCGCCAGCTCAATTAGCTACCAAGAGACCCAGTACTTC. Residues: CASSISYQETQYF. The J gene is TRBJ2-5, the V gene TRBV5-1; D unclear. The V and J ends lost 7 bases and 0 bases respectively, with 10 bases between them. The CDR3 consists of 13 residues. Germline-derived CDR1 and CDR2 are SGHRS and YFSETQ.

This clone was observed a handful of times. V gene TRBV6-5 combines with J gene TRBJ2-3, with TRBD1 as a possible D gene (5 bases). This CDR3 contains 14 residues. CDR1 is MNHEY and CDR2 is SVGAGI in the germline V gene. The V end lost 5 bases, the J end lost 2 bases, and 11 bases lay between the germline ends. The CDR3: CASSRTQTTDTQYF. CDR3 DNA: TGTGCCAGCAGTCGGACACAGACCACAGATACGCAGTATTTT.

The J gene is TRBJ1-6, the V gene TRBV7-9; 8 bases are a match to TRBD1. The CDR3 is 17 residues long. Germline assignment: CDR1 SEHNR and CDR2 FQNEAQ (reference sequence). The J segment lost 9 bases and the V segment lost 2 bases, leaving 12 bases of the junction unmatched. The DNA of the CDR3 is TGTGCCAGCAGCTTACACGGGGCGGACAGGGAGGGTTCACCCCTCCACTTT. The encoded protein is CASSLHGADREGSPLHF.